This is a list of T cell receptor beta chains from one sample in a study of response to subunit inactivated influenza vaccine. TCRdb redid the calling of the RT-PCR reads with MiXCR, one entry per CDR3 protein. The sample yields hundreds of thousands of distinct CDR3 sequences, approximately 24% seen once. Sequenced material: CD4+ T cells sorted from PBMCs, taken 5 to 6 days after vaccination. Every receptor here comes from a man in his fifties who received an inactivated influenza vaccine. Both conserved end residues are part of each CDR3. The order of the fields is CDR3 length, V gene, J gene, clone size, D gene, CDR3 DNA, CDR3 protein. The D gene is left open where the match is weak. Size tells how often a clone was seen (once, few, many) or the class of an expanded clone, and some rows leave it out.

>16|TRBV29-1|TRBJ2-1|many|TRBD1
TGCAGCGTGCCCGGACAGGGCTCCATTTTCCACAATGAGCAGTTCTTC
CSVPGQGSIFHNEQFF
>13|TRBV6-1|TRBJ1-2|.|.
TGTGCCAGCAGGCCCACGGGGGCGGAAGGCTACACCTTC
CASRPTGAEGYTF
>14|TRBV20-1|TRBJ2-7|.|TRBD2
TGCAGTGCTAGAATTCGGGGGGGCTCCTACGAGCAGTACTTC
CSARIRGGSYEQYF
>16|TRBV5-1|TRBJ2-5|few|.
TGCGCCAGCAGCTCGACAAACAGCAGGGGACAAGAGACCCAGTACTTC
CASSSTNSRGQETQYF
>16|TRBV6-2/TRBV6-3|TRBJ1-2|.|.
TGTGCCAGCAGTTACCCCTACTGGACAACTAACTATGGCTACACCTTC
CASSYPYWTTNYGYTF
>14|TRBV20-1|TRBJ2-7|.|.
TGCAGTTGGGGAGGGGGCTCGACCTCCTACGAGCAGTACTTC
CSWGGGSTSYEQYF
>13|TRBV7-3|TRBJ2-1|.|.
TGTGCCAGCAGCTTAATGGCCAGGGACGAGCAGTTCTTC
CASSLMARDEQFF
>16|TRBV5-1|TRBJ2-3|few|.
TGCGCCAGCAGCTTGAGCCGGGGAGGCGGCCCAGATACGCAGTATTTT
CASSLSRGGGPDTQYF
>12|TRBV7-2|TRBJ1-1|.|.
TGTGCCAGCAGCTTCCAACGGGGTGAAGCTTTCTTT
CASSFQRGEAFF
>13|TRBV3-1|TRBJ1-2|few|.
TGTGCCAGCAGCCTCGTCAAGGGTGATGGCTACACCTTC
CASSLVKGDGYTF
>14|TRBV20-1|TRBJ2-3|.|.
TGCAGTGCTAGAGATACAGGGCACACAGATACGCAGTATTTT
CSARDTGHTDTQYF
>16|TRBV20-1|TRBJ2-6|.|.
TGCTGTGCTAGAGCTGTTGGGGGGTCTGGGGCCAACGTCCTGACTTTC
CCARAVGGSGANVLTF
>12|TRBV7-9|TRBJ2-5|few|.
TGTGCCAGCAGCCCCCTGATGGAGTCCCAGTACTTC
CASSPLMESQYF
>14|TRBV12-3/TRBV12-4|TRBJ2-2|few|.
TGTGCCAGCAGTCCACGACAGTTTTCCGGGGAGCTGTTTTTT
CASSPRQFSGELFF
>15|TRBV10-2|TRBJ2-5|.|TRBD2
TGCGCCAGCAGGGTAGCGGGGGCGTACCAAGAGACCCAGTACTTC
CASRVAGAYQETQYF
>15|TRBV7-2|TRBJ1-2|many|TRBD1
TGTGCCAGCAGCGCTGGACAGGCGATTAGCTATGGCTACACCTTC
CASSAGQAISYGYTF
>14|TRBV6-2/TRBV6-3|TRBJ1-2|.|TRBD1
TGTGCCAGCAGTCCCCGGGGGACAGGGTTCGGCTACACCTTC
CASSPRGTGFGYTF
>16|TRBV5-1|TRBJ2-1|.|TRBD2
TGCGCCAGCAGCTTGGAGCCTAGCGGGAGCCCGAATGAGCAGTTCTTC
CASSLEPSGSPNEQFF
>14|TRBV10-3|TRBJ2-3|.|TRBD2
TGTGTCATCAGGCCGGGACTAGCGGACAATACGCAGTATTTT
CVIRPGLADNTQYF
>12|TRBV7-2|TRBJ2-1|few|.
TGTGCCAGCTCCTTGTGGGGATTTGAGCAGTTCTTC
CASSLWGFEQFF
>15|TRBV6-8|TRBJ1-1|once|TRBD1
TGTGCCAGCAGAACCGGGACAGGAATGAACACTGAAGCTTTCTTT
CASRTGTGMNTEAFF
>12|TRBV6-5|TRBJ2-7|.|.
TGTGCCAGCAGTTTGAAGGGAAGACCGCAGTACTTC
CASSLKGRPQYF
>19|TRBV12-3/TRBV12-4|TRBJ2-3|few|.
TGTGCCAGCAGTTTAGCGCTCCGGGCAGGGGTTACTAGCACAGATACGCAGTATTTT
CASSLALRAGVTSTDTQYF
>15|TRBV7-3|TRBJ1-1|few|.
TGTGCCAGCAGCTTAGGGGGGCTTGCAGACACTGAAGCTTTCTTT
CASSLGGLADTEAFF
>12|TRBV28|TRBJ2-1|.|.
TGTGCCAGCAGTCCCCCCCGATGGAATCAGTTCTTC
CASSPPRWNQFF
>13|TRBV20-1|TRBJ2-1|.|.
TGCAGTGCTAGAGATGGTCAACCAAGAGAGCAGTTCTTC
CSARDGQPREQFF
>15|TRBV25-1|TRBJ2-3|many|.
TGTGCCAGCAGTGATTCCAGTCAGAGGAGGGATACGCAGTATTTT
CASSDSSQRRDTQYF
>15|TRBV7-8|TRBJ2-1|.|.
TGTGCCAGCAGCCCGATCTCGGGCTCCTACAATGAGCAGTTCTTC
CASSPISGSYNEQFF
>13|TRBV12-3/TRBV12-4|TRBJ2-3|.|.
TGTGCCAGCAGCTTGCTAGGCGCAGATACGCAGTATTTT
CASSLLGADTQYF
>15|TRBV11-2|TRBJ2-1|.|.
TGTGCCAGCAGCTTCACCGGGGACTCCTACAATGAGCAGTTCTTC
CASSFTGDSYNEQFF
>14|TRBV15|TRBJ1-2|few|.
TGTGCCACCAGCCCCTATCCCTGGGGGGCTGGCTACACCTTC
CATSPYPWGAGYTF
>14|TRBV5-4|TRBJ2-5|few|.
TGTGCCAGCAGCAAAGGGGTGGGCCAAGAGACCCAGTACTTC
CASSKGVGQETQYF
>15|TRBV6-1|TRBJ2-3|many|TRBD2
TGTGCCAGCAGCCGACTAGCGGGAGGCACAGATACGCAGTATTTT
CASSRLAGGTDTQYF
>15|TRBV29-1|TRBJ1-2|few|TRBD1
TGCAGCGCGACATACCGAAGCACAGGGGGCGGTGGCTACACCTTC
CSATYRSTGGGGYTF
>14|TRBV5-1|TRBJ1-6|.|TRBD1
TGCGCCAGCAGCGCGGGACAGGGTAACTCACCCCTCCACTTT
CASSAGQGNSPLHF